Listed below are T cell receptor beta chains from one sample, sequenced in a study of blood T cell repertoires in COVID-19. Generated by immunoSEQ multiplex PCR, the TCRdb table keeps only in-frame clones and is missing some. The sample has around 300,000 clones, around 87% seen once. The sample was PBMCs or T cells enriched from blood (not recorded which). These receptors originate from a woman aged 18-29 years with acute COVID-19. Both conserved end residues are part of each CDR3. D genes are given only for firm matches. Clone size, where shown, is once, few, many, or a class for clones that have expanded.

size	D	length	J	V	CDR3	DNA
-	-	14	TRBJ2-2	TRBV12-5	CASGKTGPTGELFF	TGTGCTAGTGGCAAAACAGGGCCCACCGGGGAGCTGTTTTTT
-	TRBD1	16	TRBJ1-5	TRBV27	CASSLPEGAGKQPQHF	TGTGCCAGCAGTTTACCGGAGGGGGCGGGAAAACAGCCCCAGCATTTT
-	TRBD1	13	TRBJ1-2	TRBV2	CASRGQGNYGYTF	TGTGCCAGCAGGGGACAGGGGAACTATGGCTACACCTTC
-	-	15	TRBJ2-3	TRBV2	CASSGAGAFTDTQYF	TGTGCCAGCAGTGGCGCTGGGGCCTTCACAGATACGCAGTATTTT
once	-	15	TRBJ1-5	TRBV15	CATSRVQVGNQPQHF	TGTGCCACCAGCAGAGTTCAGGTCGGCAATCAGCCCCAGCATTTT
once	TRBD1	17	TRBJ2-7	TRBV28	CASRFSPGQGAGYEQYF	TGTGCCAGCAGATTTTCACCGGGACAGGGGGCGGGTTACGAGCAGTACTTC
-	TRBD1	15	TRBJ1-2	TRBV28	CASSPGQGTFYGYTF	TGTGCCAGCAGTCCCGGACAGGGGACGTTCTATGGCTACACCTTC
-	TRBD1	15	TRBJ2-5	TRBV24-1	CATSDPGQGKETQYF	TGTGCCACCAGTGATCCGGGACAGGGGAAAGAGACCCAGTACTTC
-	TRBD1	13	TRBJ2-7	TRBV9	CASSPPTGNEQYF	TGTGCCAGCAGCCCCCCGACAGGGAACGAGCAGTACTTC
-	-	13	TRBJ2-5	TRBV7-8	CASTLGTQETQYF	TGTGCCAGCACCCTAGGAACCCAAGAGACCCAGTACTTC
-	TRBD2	14	TRBJ2-1	TRBV9	CASSPLGLAGEQFF	TGTGCCAGCAGCCCCCTGGGACTAGCGGGTGAGCAGTTCTTC
-	-	15	TRBJ2-2	TRBV11-2	CASSPVGGAHGELFF	TGTGCCAGCAGCCCGGTAGGAGGGGCCCACGGGGAGCTGTTTTTT
-	TRBD1	19	TRBJ2-4	TRBV5-1	CASSYRGGTGWFAKNIQYF	TGCGCCAGCAGCTACAGAGGAGGGACAGGGTGGTTTGCCAAAAACATTCAGTACTTC
-	-	13	TRBJ2-5	TRBV27	CASSEGEKETQYF	TGTGCCAGCAGCGAGGGGGAGAAAGAGACCCAGTACTTC
-	TRBD1	15	TRBJ1-5	TRBV6-5	CASSLDRGRNQPQHF	TGTGCCAGCAGCCTCGACAGGGGGCGCAATCAGCCCCAGCATTTT
-	-	15	TRBJ2-1	TRBV4-2	CASSPSGEYYNEQFF	TGTGCCAGCAGCCCCTCAGGGGAATACTACAATGAGCAGTTCTTC
few	-	13	TRBJ2-5	TRBV4-2	CASSQEVWETQYF	TGTGCCAGCAGCCAGGAGGTTTGGGAGACCCAGTACTTC
-	-	13	TRBJ2-7	TRBV24-1	CATSDLRSYEQYF	TGTGCCACCAGTGATTTGCGCAGCTACGAGCAGTACTTC
-	TRBD2	13	TRBJ2-7	TRBV28	CASRERERYEQYF	TGTGCCAGCAGAGAGCGGGAGAGGTACGAGCAGTACTTC
few	-	12	TRBJ1-2	TRBV7-6	CASSLDREGYTF	TGTGCCAGCAGCTTAGACCGGGAAGGCTACACCTTC
-	-	15	TRBJ1-4	TRBV29-1	CSVPPSRGGREKLFF	TGCAGCGTACCCCCCTCGCGGGGGGGGCGCGAAAAACTGTTTTTT
-	-	15	TRBJ1-6	TRBV10-3	CAISELPGADSPLHF	TGTGCCATCAGTGAGTTGCCAGGGGCAGATTCACCCCTCCACTTT
-	-	14	TRBJ1-2	TRBV6-5	CASSYQDRGYGYTF	TGTGCCAGCAGTTATCAGGACAGAGGCTATGGCTACACCTTC
-	-	13	TRBJ1-6	TRBV27	CASSSRAGSPLHF	TGTGCCAGCAGTTCCAGGGCAGGTTCACCCCTCCACTTT
once	TRBD1	15	TRBJ2-5	TRBV28	CASSWPRDRDETQYF	TGTGCCAGCAGTTGGCCCCGGGACAGGGATGAGACCCAGTACTTC
-	TRBD1	14	TRBJ2-1	TRBV29-1	CSVDQGVAPNEQFF	TGCAGCGTTGATCAGGGGGTAGCTCCCAATGAGCAGTTCTTC
-	TRBD2	15	TRBJ2-7	TRBV7-9	CASSPPLAGNNEQYF	TGTGCCAGCAGCCCCCCCCTAGCGGGAAATAACGAGCAGTACTTC
-	TRBD1	17	TRBJ2-2	TRBV24-1	CATSVRSTGANTGELFF	TGTGCCACCAGCGTAAGGTCGACAGGGGCGAACACCGGGGAGCTGTTTTTT
-	TRBD1	14	TRBJ1-5	TRBV12-5	CASGLAGQTQPQHF	TGTGCTAGTGGTTTGGCGGGACAGACTCAGCCCCAGCATTTT
-	TRBD2	12	TRBJ2-3	TRBV19	CAAGEFGDTQYF	TGTGCGGCGGGAGAGTTTGGGGATACGCAGTATTTT
-	-	15	TRBJ2-7	TRBV6-5	CASSYTSGSLREQYF	TGTGCCAGCAGTTATACCTCGGGGTCCTTGAGGGAGCAGTACTTC
-	-	10	TRBJ2-3	TRBV29-1	CSVREDTQYF	TGCAGCGTTCGGGAAGATACGCAGTATTTT
-	-	17	TRBJ1-1	TRBV5-4	CASSLAGQTPMNTEAFF	TGTGCCAGCAGCTTGGCCGGACAGACTCCTATGAACACTGAAGCTTTCTTT
-	-	15	TRBJ1-1	TRBV6-5	CASSTSTGGGTEAFF	-
-	TRBD1	15	TRBJ2-5	TRBV24-1	CATSRTGALQETQYF	TGTGCCACCAGTCGGACAGGGGCCCTCCAAGAGACCCAGTACTTC
once	-	13	TRBJ1-2	TRBV11-3	CASRAPTGGGYTF	TGTGCCAGCAGGGCCCCGACAGGCGGTGGCTACACCTTC
-	-	13	TRBJ1-1	TRBV27	CASSFQVNTEAFF	TGTGCCAGCAGTTTCCAGGTGAACACTGAAGCTTTCTTT
-	-	15	TRBJ1-5	TRBV10-3	CAISEGDGNNQPQHF	TGTGCCATCAGTGAAGGAGATGGAAACAATCAGCCCCAGCATTTT
-	-	14	TRBJ1-3	TRBV6-1	CASSDGSSGNTIYF	TGTGCCAGCAGTGACGGGAGCTCTGGAAACACCATATATTTT
once	TRBD2	15	TRBJ2-1	TRBV6-4	CASSETSGFYNEQFF	TGTGCCAGCAGTGAGACTAGCGGGTTCTACAATGAGCAGTTCTTC
-	TRBD1	15	TRBJ1-2	TRBV2	CASRSDRGGGYGYTF	TGTGCCAGCAGGAGTGACAGGGGCGGAGGTTATGGCTACACCTTC